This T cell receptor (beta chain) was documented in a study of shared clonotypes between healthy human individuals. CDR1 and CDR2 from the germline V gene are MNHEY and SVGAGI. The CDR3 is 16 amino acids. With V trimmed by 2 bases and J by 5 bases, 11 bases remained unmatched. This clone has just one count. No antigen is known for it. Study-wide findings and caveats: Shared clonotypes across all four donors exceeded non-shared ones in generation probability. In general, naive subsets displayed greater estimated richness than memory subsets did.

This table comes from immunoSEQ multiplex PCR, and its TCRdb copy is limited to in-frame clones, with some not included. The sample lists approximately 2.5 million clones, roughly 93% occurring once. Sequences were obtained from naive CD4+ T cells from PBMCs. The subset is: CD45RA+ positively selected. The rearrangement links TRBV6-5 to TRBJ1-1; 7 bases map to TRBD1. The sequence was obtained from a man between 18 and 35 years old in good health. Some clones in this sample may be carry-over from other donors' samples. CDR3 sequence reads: CASSYTGGDSGTEAFF. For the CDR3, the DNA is TGTGCCAGCAGTTACACGGGGGGGGACAGCGGGACTGAAGCTTTCTTT.